One T cell receptor beta chain is described in this entry. The sample belongs to a study of PD-1 blockade in classical Hodgkin lymphoma. Using immunoSEQ multiplex PCR, the repertoire was profiled, and TCRdb retains in-frame clones only, with some absent. The table includes 40,000 to 45,000 clones, 76% detected once. The patients all showed relapse after autologous stem cell transplantation, while their brentuximab vedotin exposure varied. The CDR3 has 16 amino acids. CDR1 and CDR2 (germline): SGHVS, FQNEAQ. V gave up 5 bases and J gave up 10 bases, with 23 bases separating them. V usage is TRBV7-8 and J usage is TRBJ1-4; no reliable D call. This TCR was sampled from a human donor with classical Hodgkin lymphoma. The material was peripheral blood mononuclear cells (PBMCs), obtained at baseline. CDR3 nucleotide sequence: TGTGCCAGCAGCGCCTTCGGGCTATATAATGAAGGAAAACTGTTTTTT. This sequence encodes CASSAFGLYNEGKLFF.